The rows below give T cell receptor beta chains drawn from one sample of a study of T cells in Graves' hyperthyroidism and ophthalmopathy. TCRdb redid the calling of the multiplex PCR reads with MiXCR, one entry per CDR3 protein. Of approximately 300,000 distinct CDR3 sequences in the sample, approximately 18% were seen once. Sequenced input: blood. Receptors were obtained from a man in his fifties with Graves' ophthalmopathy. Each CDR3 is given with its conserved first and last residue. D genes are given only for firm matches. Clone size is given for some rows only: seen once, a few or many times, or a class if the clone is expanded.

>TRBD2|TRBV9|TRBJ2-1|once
CASSAKGVAGEAYNEQFF
TGTGCCAGCAGCGCAAAGGGAGTAGCGGGAGAGGCCTACAATGAGCAGTTCTTC
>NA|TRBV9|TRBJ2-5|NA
CASSVIGTPRETQYF
TGCGCCAGCAGCGTAATCGGGACCCCCAGAGAGACCCAGTACTTC
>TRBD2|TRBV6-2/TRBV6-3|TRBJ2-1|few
CATGRALNYEQFF
TGTGCCACAGGGAGGGCCCTTAACTATGAGCAGTTCTTC
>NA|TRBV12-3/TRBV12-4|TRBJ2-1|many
CASSLGGLYSYNEQFF
TGTGCCAGCAGTTTAGGGGGGCTGTACTCCTACAATGAGCAGTTCTTC
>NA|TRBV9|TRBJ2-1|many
CASSVAPGTNEQFF
TGTGCCAGCAGCGTAGCTCCGGGGACCAATGAGCAGTTCTTC
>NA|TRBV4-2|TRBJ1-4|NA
CASSQDRRANEKLFF
TGTGCCAGCAGCCAAGACAGGAGGGCCAATGAAAAACTGTTTTTT
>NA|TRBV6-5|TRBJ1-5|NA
CASSYSVGASNQPQHF
TGTGCCAGCAGTTACTCCGTGGGGGCTAGCAATCAGCCCCAGCATTTT
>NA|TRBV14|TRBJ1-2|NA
CASSQAGAGFGYTF
TGTGCCAGCAGCCAAGCGGGGGCTGGGTTTGGCTACACCTTC
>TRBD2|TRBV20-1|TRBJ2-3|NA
CSAAGVPDTQYF
TGCAGTGCAGCGGGAGTTCCAGATACGCAGTATTTT
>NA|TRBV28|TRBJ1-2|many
CASSRVGGNYGYTF
TGTGCCAGCAGTCGGGTGGGGGGTAACTATGGCTACACCTTC
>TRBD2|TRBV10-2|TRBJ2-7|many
CASSLASGTGYEQYF
TGCGCCAGCAGCCTCGCCAGCGGGACCGGTTACGAGCAGTACTTC
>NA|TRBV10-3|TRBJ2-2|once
CAISVDGSAGELFF
TGTGCCATCAGTGTAGATGGGTCTGCCGGGGAGCTGTTTTTT
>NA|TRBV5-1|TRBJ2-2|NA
CASSPGFKRVTTGELFF
TGCGCCAGCAGCCCGGGCTTTAAAAGGGTTACGACCGGGGAGCTGTTTTTT
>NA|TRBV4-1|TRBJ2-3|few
CASSQEGSHPSDTQYF
TGCGCCAGCAGCCAAGAAGGGTCCCATCCATCAGATACGCAGTATTTT
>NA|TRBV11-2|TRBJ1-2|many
CASSSTGLANYGYTF
TGTGCCAGCAGCTCAACAGGGCTAGCTAACTATGGCTACACCTTC
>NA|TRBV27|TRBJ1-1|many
CASSPHAQAYTEAFF
TGTGCCAGCAGTCCCCATGCACAGGCCTACACTGAAGCTTTCTTT
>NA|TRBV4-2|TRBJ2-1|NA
CASSPVEGEEFF
TGTGCCAGCAGCCCCGTAGAGGGGGAGGAGTTCTTC
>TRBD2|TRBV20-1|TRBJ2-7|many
CSATGTSGGWEQYF
TGCAGTGCTACAGGGACTAGCGGGGGGTGGGAGCAGTACTTC
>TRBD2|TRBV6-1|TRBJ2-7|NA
CASKRGLAGIYEQYF
TGTGCCAGCAAAAGAGGGTTAGCGGGGATCTACGAGCAGTACTTC
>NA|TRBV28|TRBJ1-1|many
CASSLKGLVNTEAFF
TGTGCCAGCAGCTTAAAGGGACTCGTGAACACTGAAGCTTTCTTT
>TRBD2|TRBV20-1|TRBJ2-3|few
CSAVAGGSTDTQYF
TGCAGTGCCGTAGCGGGAGGGAGCACAGATACGCAGTATTTT
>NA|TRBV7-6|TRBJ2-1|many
CASRYYDSSYNEQFF
TGTGCCAGCAGATATTACGACAGCTCCTACAATGAGCAGTTCTTC
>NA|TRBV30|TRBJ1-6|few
CAWSVRGIWRDSPLHF
TGTGCCTGGAGTGTACGGGGTATCTGGAGGGATTCACCCCTCCACTTT
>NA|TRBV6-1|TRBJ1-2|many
CASSENRINGYTF
TGTGCCAGCAGTGAAAACAGGATCAATGGCTACACCTTC
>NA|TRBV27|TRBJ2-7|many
CATEGGDEQYF
TGTGCCACCGAAGGGGGAGACGAGCAGTACTTC
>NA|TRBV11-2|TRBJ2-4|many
CASSLGRPGAKNIQYF
TGTGCCAGCAGCTTAGGGCGCCCGGGGGCCAAAAACATTCAGTACTTC
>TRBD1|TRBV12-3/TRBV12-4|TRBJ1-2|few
CASSPWTGIGYGYTF
TGTGCCAGCAGTCCCTGGACAGGGATCGGGTATGGCTACACCTTC
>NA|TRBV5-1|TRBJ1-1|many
CASHYGENTEAFF
TGCGCCAGCCATTACGGGGAGAACACTGAAGCTTTCTTT
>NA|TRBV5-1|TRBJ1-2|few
CASSLPGGATGYTF
TGCGCCAGCAGTCTTCCCGGAGGAGCTACTGGCTACACCTTC
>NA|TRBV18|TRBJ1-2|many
CASSPEGNGYGYTF
TGTGCCAGCTCACCAGAGGGGAACGGCTATGGCTACACCTTC
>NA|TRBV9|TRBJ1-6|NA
CASSKVGGAGSSPLHF
TGTGCCAGCAGCAAAGTAGGAGGGGCGGGAAGTTCACCCCTCCACTTT
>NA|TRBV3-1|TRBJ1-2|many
CATSTGGGYTF
TGTGCCACCTCCACGGGGGGCGGCTACACCTTC
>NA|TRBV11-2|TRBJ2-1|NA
CASSPRTEQQFF
TGTGCCAGCAGCCCCCGGACAGAACAGCAGTTCTTC
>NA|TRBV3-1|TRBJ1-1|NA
CAGSPKIGGLNTEAFF
TGTGCCGGCAGCCCAAAGATAGGGGGGTTGAACACTGAAGCTTTCTTT
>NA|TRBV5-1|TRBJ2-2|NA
CASSFGSGGLNTGELFF
TGCGCCAGCAGCTTCGGTAGTGGCGGACTGAACACCGGGGAGCTGTTTTTT
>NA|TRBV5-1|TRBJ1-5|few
CASRQGLAANQPQHF
TGCGCCAGCAGACAGGGTTTAGCCGCAAATCAGCCCCAGCATTTT
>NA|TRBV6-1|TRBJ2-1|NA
CASSDMAGSSEQFF
TGTGCCAGCAGTGATATGGCAGGGTCCAGTGAGCAGTTCTTC
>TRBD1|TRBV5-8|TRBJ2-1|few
CASSLLRQGNENEQFF
TGTGCCAGCAGCTTATTGAGACAGGGAAATGAAAATGAGCAGTTCTTC
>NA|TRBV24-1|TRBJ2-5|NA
CATSDLTGIQETQYF
TGTGCCACCAGTGATTTGACGGGCATACAAGAGACCCAGTACTTC
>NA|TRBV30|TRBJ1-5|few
CAWSIPGTLNQPQHF
TGTGCCTGGAGTATTCCCGGGACCCTAAATCAGCCCCAGCATTTT
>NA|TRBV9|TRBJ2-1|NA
CASSADVDNEQFF
TGTGCCAGCAGCGCGGACGTAGACAATGAGCAGTTCTTC
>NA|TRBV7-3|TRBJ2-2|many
CASSLRPGGELFF
TGTGCCAGCAGTTTAAGGCCTGGCGGGGAGCTGTTTTTT
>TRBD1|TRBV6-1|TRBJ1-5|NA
CASRSRDRGGNQPQHF
TGTGCCAGCAGAAGCCGGGACAGGGGTGGCAATCAGCCCCAGCATTTT
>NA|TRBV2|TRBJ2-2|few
CASSSRGTGELFF
TGTGCCAGCAGTTCCCGTGGAACCGGGGAGCTGTTTTTT
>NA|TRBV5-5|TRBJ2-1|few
CASSLVADNEQFF
TGTGCCAGCAGCTTGGTAGCGGACAATGAGCAGTTCTTC
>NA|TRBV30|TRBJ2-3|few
CAWGGSTDTQYF
TGTGCCTGGGGCGGGAGCACAGATACGCAGTATTTT
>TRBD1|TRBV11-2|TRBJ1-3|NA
CASSLESQGASGNTIYF
TGTGCCAGCAGCTTAGAATCGCAGGGGGCGTCAGGAAACACCATATATTTT
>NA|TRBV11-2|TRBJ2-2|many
CASSLDLNTGELFF
TGTGCCAGCAGCTTAGATTTAAACACCGGGGAGCTGTTTTTT
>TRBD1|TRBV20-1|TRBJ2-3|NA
CSAREGAGGADTQYF
TGCAGTGCTAGAGAAGGGGCAGGGGGCGCAGATACGCAGTATTTT
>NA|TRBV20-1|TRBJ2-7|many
CSAAGTYEQYF
TGCAGTGCTGCTGGGACCTACGAGCAGTACTTC